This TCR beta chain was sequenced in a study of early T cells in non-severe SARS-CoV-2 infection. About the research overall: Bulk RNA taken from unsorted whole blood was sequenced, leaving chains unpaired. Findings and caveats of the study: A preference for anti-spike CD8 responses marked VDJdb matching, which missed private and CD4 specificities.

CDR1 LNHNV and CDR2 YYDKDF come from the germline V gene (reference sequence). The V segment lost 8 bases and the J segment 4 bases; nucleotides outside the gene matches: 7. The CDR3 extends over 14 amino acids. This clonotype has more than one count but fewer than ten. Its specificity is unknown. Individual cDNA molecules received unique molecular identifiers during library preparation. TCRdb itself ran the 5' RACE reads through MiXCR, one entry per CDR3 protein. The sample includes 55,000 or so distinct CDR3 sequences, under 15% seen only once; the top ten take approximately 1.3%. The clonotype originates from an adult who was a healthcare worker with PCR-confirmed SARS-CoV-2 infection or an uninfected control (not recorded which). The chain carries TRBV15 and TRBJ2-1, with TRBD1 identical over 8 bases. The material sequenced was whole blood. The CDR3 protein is CATEFRGPYNEQFF. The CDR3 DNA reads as TGTGCCACCGAATTCAGGGGGCCTTACAATGAGCAGTTCTTC.